This T cell receptor (beta chain) was recovered during a study of regulatory T cells in long-lasting Graves disease. CDR1 and CDR2 (germline): LNHDA, SQIVND (reference sequence). This CDR3 has 17 residues. Trimming took 4 bases from V and 7 from J; bases not matched to a gene: 16. Indicated time point: newly diagnosed GD, antithyroid drugs for less than 3 months. PBMC RNA served as the TCR library source. CDR3-region Arm-PCR and iRepertoire HTBI primers produced the TCR beta libraries. TCRdb re-called the multiplex PCR reads through MiXCR, storing one row per CDR3 protein. The sample has 530,000 or so distinct CDR3 sequences, around 15% seen once. These same records also appear under a second study, on T cells in Graves' hyperthyroidism and ophthalmopathy.

Specimen: peripheral blood mononuclear cells (PBMCs), collected at new diagnosis, from a patient treated with antithyroid drugs. The source of this sequence is a man aged 18 to 30 with Graves disease. The rearrangement joins TRBV19 to TRBJ1-2; 9 bases fit TRBD1. The CDR3 protein is CASSKGTGRLFYGGYTF. The CDR3 DNA is TGTGCCAGTAGTAAAGGGACAGGGAGATTATTCTACGGTGGCTACACCTTC.